This T cell receptor (beta chain) appears in the sequencing data of a study of blood T cell repertoires in COVID-19. Germline CDR1 SGHRS, CDR2 YFSETQ. The CDR3 is 17 amino acids. Deletions cut 4 bases from V and 2 bases from J, with 18 bases between. In the source study's methods: By means of reference gene primer amplification, nucleated cell counts were estimated. Measured with immunoSEQ multiplex PCR; TCRdb has only the in-frame clones, and not every one. V, J and clone size reflect that table, while D and trimming were determined from the DNA. The sample shows some 530,000 clones, 70% to 90% of them seen only once.

The V call is TRBV5-1, the J call TRBJ1-4; possible D gene TRBD1, 5 bases. The sequenced sample consisted of peripheral blood. The clonotype originates from a human donor in a cohort sampled during active COVID-19. CDR3 in amino acids: CASSPQFQGGTNEKLFF. The CDR3 bases are TGCGCCAGCAGCCCCCAATTTCAGGGAGGCACTAATGAAAAACTGTTTTTT. The full variable domain, rest sourced from reference TRBV5-1 and TRBJ1-4, is KAGVTQTPRYLIKTRGQQVTLSCSPISGHRSVSWYQQTPGQGLQFLFEYFSETQRNKGNFPGRFSGRQFSNSRSEMNVSTLELGDSALYLCASSPQFQGGTNEKLFFGSGTQLSVL.